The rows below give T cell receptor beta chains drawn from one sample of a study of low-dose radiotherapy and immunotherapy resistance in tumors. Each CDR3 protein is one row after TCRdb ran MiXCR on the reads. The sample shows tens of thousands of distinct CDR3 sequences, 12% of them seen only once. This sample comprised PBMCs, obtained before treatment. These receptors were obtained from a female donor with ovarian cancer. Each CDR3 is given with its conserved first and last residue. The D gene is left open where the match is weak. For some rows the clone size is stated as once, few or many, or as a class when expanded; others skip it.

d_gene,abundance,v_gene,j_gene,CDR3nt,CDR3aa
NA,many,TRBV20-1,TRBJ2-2,TGCAGCCCCCAGGGGCGCATAACCGGGGAGCTGTTTTTT,CSPQGRITGELFF
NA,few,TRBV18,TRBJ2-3,TGTGCCAGCTCACCTTTTGACGGGGGATCTGGAGATACGCAGTATTTT,CASSPFDGGSGDTQYF
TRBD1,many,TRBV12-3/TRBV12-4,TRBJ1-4,TGTGCCAGCAGCCGGACAGGGCCTAGTGAAAAACTGTTTTTT,CASSRTGPSEKLFF
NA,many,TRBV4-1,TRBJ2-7,TGCGCCAGCAGCCTCCGGGCAAACTACGAGCAGTACTTC,CASSLRANYEQYF
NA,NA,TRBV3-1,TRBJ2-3,TGTGCCAGCAGCTTACGGGCTAGCTGGGGGAAAGATACGCAGTATTTT,CASSLRASWGKDTQYF
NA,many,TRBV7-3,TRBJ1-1,TGTGCCAGCAGTTCTGACACGCACACTGAAGCTTTCTTT,CASSSDTHTEAFF
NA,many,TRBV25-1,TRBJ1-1,TGTGCCAGCAGTGAAGAGGGGAGACCGAACACTGAAGCTTTCTTT,CASSEEGRPNTEAFF
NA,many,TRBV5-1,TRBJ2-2,TGCGCCAGCAGCTTAACAGGACGCTCGGACGGGGAGCTGTTTTTT,CASSLTGRSDGELFF
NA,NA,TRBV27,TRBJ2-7,TGTGCCAGCAGTTTATCGAGAGGGCCGGCCTACGAGCAGTACTTC,CASSLSRGPAYEQYF
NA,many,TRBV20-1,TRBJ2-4,TGCAGTGCACCGGCCCCAAAAAACATTCAGTACTTC,CSAPAPKNIQYF
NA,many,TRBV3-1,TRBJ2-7,TGTGCCGCAGGTCGAGGCTACGAGCAGTACTTC,CAAGRGYEQYF
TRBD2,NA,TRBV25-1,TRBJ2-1,TGTGCCAGCAGTGAGCCTAGCGGGGCCTACAATGAGCAGTTCTTC,CASSEPSGAYNEQFF
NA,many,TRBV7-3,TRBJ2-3,TGTGCCAGCAGCTTAACCGGAGAGGGCGATACGCAGTATTTT,CASSLTGEGDTQYF
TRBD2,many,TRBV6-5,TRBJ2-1,TGTGCCAGCAGTTATTCGCCGACTAGCGGGATTTACAATGAGCAGTTCTTC,CASSYSPTSGIYNEQFF
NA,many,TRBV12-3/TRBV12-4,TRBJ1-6,TGTGCCAGCAGTTTAGCGCGGACAGCGTATTCACCCCTCCACTTT,CASSLARTAYSPLHF
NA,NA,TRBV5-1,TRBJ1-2,TGCGCCAGCAGCTTGGAGGCAGGAAAAGAGTATGGCTACACCTTC,CASSLEAGKEYGYTF
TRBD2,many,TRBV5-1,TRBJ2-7,TGCGCCAGCAGCCCGAGGCCGGGACTAGCGTCCTACGAGCAGTACTTC,CASSPRPGLASYEQYF
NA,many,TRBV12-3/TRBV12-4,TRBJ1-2,TGTGCCAGCAGCATGGGGGCAGGAGGCTACACCTTC,CASSMGAGGYTF
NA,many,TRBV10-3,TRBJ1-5,TGTGCCATCAGTGATATGGGAAGTGAGCCCCAGCATTTT,CAISDMGSEPQHF
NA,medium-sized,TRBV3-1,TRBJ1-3,TGTGCCAGCAGCCCGGACAAGCTCTCCATATATTTT,CASSPDKLSIYF
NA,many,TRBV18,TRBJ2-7,TGTGCCAGCTCACCAGTTGCGGAGGGCTACGAGCAGTACTTC,CASSPVAEGYEQYF
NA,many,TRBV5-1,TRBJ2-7,TGCGCCAGCAGTCGGGGAGACGTCGGCGAGCAGTACTTC,CASSRGDVGEQYF
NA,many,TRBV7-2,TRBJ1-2,TGTGCCAGCAGCTTAGTAACAGAGGGGAGCTATGGCTACACCTTC,CASSLVTEGSYGYTF
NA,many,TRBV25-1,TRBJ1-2,TGTGCCAGCAGCCCGACCCAGGGCCGTGGCTACACCTTC,CASSPTQGRGYTF
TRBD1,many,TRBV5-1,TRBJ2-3,TGCGCCAGCAGTCCCGGGACAGGGATGACAGATACGCAGTATTTT,CASSPGTGMTDTQYF
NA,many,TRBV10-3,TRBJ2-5,TGTGCCATCAGCCTGACATTGCAAGAGACCCAGTACTTC,CAISLTLQETQYF
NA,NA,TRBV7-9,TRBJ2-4,TGTGCCAGCAGCTTGGGCAGCTCTTTCAGGGAAAACATTCAGTACTTC,CASSLGSSFRENIQYF
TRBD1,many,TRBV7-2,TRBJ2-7,TGTGCCAGCAGCCGCGGACAGGGATGGGGTGAGCAGTACTTC,CASSRGQGWGEQYF
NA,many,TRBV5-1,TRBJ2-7,TGCGCCAGCAGCTTGGCCGGACAAGGACCTTACGAGCAGTACTTC,CASSLAGQGPYEQYF
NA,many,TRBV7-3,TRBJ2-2,TGTGCCAGCAGCTTAGACTGGAACACCGGGGAGCTGTTTTTT,CASSLDWNTGELFF
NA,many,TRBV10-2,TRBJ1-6,TGCGCCAGCAGTGACAGACAGGTCTATAATTCACCCCTCCACTTT,CASSDRQVYNSPLHF
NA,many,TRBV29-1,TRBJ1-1,TGCAGCGTTGAAGATCGGACACCCACTGAAGCTTTCTTT,CSVEDRTPTEAFF
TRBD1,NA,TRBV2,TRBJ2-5,TGTGCCAGCCAACAGGGGGCGGGTGAGACCCAGTACTTC,CASQQGAGETQYF
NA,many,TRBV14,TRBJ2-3,TGTGCCAGCAGCCTAATCCAGGGGATGGGGGTGGATACGCAGTATTTT,CASSLIQGMGVDTQYF
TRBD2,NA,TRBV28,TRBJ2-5,TGTGCCAGCACCCCAGGCGGGAGGGGGTACCAAGAGACCCAGTACTTC,CASTPGGRGYQETQYF
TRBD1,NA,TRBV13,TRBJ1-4,TGTGCCAGCAGTCGACAGGGTTGGGGTAATGAAAAACTGTTTTTT,CASSRQGWGNEKLFF
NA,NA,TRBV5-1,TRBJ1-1,TGCGCCAGCAGCCCCGTTCCGGCGCTGAACACTGAAGCTTTCTTT,CASSPVPALNTEAFF
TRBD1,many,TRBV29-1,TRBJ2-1,TGCAGCGTTGAAGGGGACAGGGCCTATGAGCAGTTCTTC,CSVEGDRAYEQFF
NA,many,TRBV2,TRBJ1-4,TGTGCCAGCAGCCCAACCTCTGCAACTAATGAAAAACTGTTTTTT,CASSPTSATNEKLFF
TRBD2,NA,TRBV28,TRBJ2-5,TGTGCCAGCAGCCGTCGACTAGCGGGAGCGTACGAGACCCAGTACTTC,CASSRRLAGAYETQYF
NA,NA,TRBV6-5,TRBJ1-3,TGTGCCAGCAGTTACTCGAGGGCGAGCTCTGGAAACACCATATATTTT,CASSYSRASSGNTIYF
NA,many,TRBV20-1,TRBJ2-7,TGCAGTGCTAGCGTAGGGGGCGAGCAGTACTTC,CSASVGGEQYF
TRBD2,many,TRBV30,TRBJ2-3,TGTGCCTGGAGTCAAGGGACTAGCGGGCGATTCACAGATACGCAGTATTTT,CAWSQGTSGRFTDTQYF
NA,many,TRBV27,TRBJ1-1,TGTGCCAGCATAAAGGCGGGGAGGGGCACTGAAGCTTTCTTT,CASIKAGRGTEAFF
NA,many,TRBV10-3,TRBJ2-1,TGTGCCATCAGTAATGGGACCGTCTATGAGCAGTTCTTC,CAISNGTVYEQFF
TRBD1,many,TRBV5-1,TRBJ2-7,TGCGCCAGCAGCTCGTCCTCATGGGACAGCTACGAGCAGTACTTC,CASSSSSWDSYEQYF
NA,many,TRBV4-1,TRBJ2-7,TGCGCCAGCAGCCAAGTACAGTCCAACTACGAGCAGTACTTC,CASSQVQSNYEQYF
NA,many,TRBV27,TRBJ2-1,TGTGCCAGCAGCCAGTACTACAATGAGCAGTTCTTC,CASSQYYNEQFF
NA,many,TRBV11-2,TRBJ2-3,TGTGCCAGCAGCATGGGGGGACCTAGCACAGATACGCAGTATTTT,CASSMGGPSTDTQYF
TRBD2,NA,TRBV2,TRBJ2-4,TGTGCCAGCAGTGGGGAGGGTGACAAAAATATTCAGTACTTC,CASSGEGDKNIQYF
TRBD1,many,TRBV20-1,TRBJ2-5,TGCAGTGCGGAAGGACAGGGTTGGGAGACCCAGTACTTC,CSAEGQGWETQYF